The rows below give T cell receptor beta chains drawn from one sample of a study of T cell responses to AZD1222 COVID-19 vaccine. Here immunoSEQ multiplex PCR was the method, and the copy in TCRdb shows in-frame clones only, minus some. This table holds about 76,000 clones, about nine tenths found once. Source: peripheral blood, taken on day 0 of AZD1222 vaccination. The source is an adult in good health. CDR3s include the opening cysteine and the closing phenylalanine or tryptophan. D genes are given only for firm matches. Clone size is stated in some rows and not others, as once, few, many or a class when expanded.

clone_size	v_call	d_call	j_call	cdr3_nt	cdr3_aa
few	TRBV24-1	TRBD1	TRBJ2-7	TGTGCCACCAGTCCCGGGACAGAGTACGAGCAGTACTTC	CATSPGTEYEQYF
-	TRBV4-1	TRBD1	TRBJ2-7	TGCGCCAGCAGCCAGGTACAGGGGGCGGGAGAGCAGTACTTC	CASSQVQGAGEQYF
few	TRBV11-2	-	TRBJ1-3	TGTGCCAGCAGCTCATATAACGAGGGGTCTGGAAACACCATATATTTT	CASSSYNEGSGNTIYF
-	TRBV12-3/TRBV12-4	-	TRBJ1-1	TGTGCCAGCAGTTTCACGGAGAACACTGAAGCTTTCTTT	CASSFTENTEAFF
-	TRBV9	-	TRBJ1-3	TGTGCCAGCAGGCCTCCGAGGGGAAACACCATATATTTT	CASRPPRGNTIYF
-	TRBV3-1/TRBV3-2	TRBD1	TRBJ1-3	TGTGCCAGCAGCCAAATGCAGGGGGCCCGAAACACCATATATTTT	CASSQMQGARNTIYF
-	TRBV24-1	-	TRBJ2-3	TGTGCCACCAGTGATATGATCACAGATACGCAGTATTTT	CATSDMITDTQYF
once	TRBV30	TRBD2	TRBJ2-1	TGTGCCTGGAGTATGGGGCTAGCGGGGTCTAATGAGCAGTTCTTC	CAWSMGLAGSNEQFF
-	TRBV6-2/TRBV6-3	TRBD2	TRBJ2-7	TGTGCCAGCAGTTACTCCCCTGGACTAGCGGGAAAATACGAGCAGTACTTC	CASSYSPGLAGKYEQYF
once	TRBV6-5	-	TRBJ1-2	TGTGCCAGCAGTTACCTTGCGTCAGGGAGAATAAGTGGCTACACCTTC	CASSYLASGRISGYTF
-	TRBV3-1/TRBV3-2	-	TRBJ1-1	TGTGCCAGCAGCCAAGAAGACAGCTATGAAGCTTTCTTT	CASSQEDSYEAFF
-	TRBV20-1	-	TRBJ2-5	TGCAGTGCTAGTACAAAAGAGACCCAGTACTTC	CSASTKETQYF
-	TRBV7-8	TRBD2	TRBJ2-1	TGTGCCAGCAGCTTAGTGGGGCTAGCGGGGGATGAGCAGTTCTTC	CASSLVGLAGDEQFF
-	TRBV10-1	TRBD1	TRBJ2-4	TGCGCCAGCAGCAGGACAGGGACGGGAAACATTCAGTACTTC	CASSRTGTGNIQYF
-	TRBV6-5	-	TRBJ2-7	TGTGCCAGCACAGACTTCGCGGCCTACGAGCAGTACTTC	CASTDFAAYEQYF
-	TRBV6-1	-	TRBJ1-4	TGTGCCAGCAATCCCCAACAGGCAACTAATGAAAAACTGTTTTTT	CASNPQQATNEKLFF
-	TRBV18	-	TRBJ2-5	TGTGCCAGCTCAAACCGGGACCTCCAAGAGACCCAGTACTTC	CASSNRDLQETQYF
-	TRBV3-1/TRBV3-2	-	TRBJ1-1	TGTGCCAGCAGCCAATACTTGAACACTGAAGCTTTCTTT	CASSQYLNTEAFF
-	TRBV15	TRBD1	TRBJ1-2	TGTGCCACCAGCAGAGATACCGGGACAGACTATGGCTACACCTTC	CATSRDTGTDYGYTF
-	TRBV30	TRBD1	TRBJ1-3	TGTGCCTGGAGGAGCATGGGACAGGGAGTTGGAAACACCATATATTTT	CAWRSMGQGVGNTIYF
-	TRBV6-6	TRBD1	TRBJ2-1	TGTGCCAGCAGCAGGGGGAATGAGCAGTTCTTC	CASSRGNEQFF
-	TRBV7-6	-	TRBJ1-1	TGTGCCAGCAGCTTAGAACTGCTGAACACTGAAGCTTTCTTT	CASSLELLNTEAFF
-	TRBV21-1	-	TRBJ1-5	TGTGCCAGCAGCAAAGAAAGAGGGATTCTCAATCAGCCCCAGCATTTT	CASSKERGILNQPQHF
-	TRBV5-4	-	TRBJ2-7	TGTGCCAGCAGCTTGGACCCTTTCGGGGTGGACGAGCAGTACTTC	CASSLDPFGVDEQYF
-	TRBV4-3	-	TRBJ2-6	TGCGCCAGCAGCCAAGATCCAGGGGAATCCGGGGCCAACGTCCTGACTTTC	CASSQDPGESGANVLTF
once	TRBV2	-	TRBJ2-7	TGTGCCAGCGTTCGACAGGATTTCTCCTACGAGCAGTACTTC	CASVRQDFSYEQYF